Listed below are T cell receptor beta chains from one sample, sequenced in a study of CD8+ T cells in alopecia areata. Profiling relied on immunoSEQ multiplex PCR, and the TCRdb table lists in-frame clones only, not all of them. Among around 150,000 clones listed, 50% to 65% were seen once. Specimen: CD4+ T cells sorted from blood, collected at week 24, from a patient treated with tofacitinib. These receptors all stem from a human donor with alopecia areata. Each CDR3 is given with its conserved first and last residue. D genes are given only for firm matches. Expanded clones get a size class; other rows say once, few or many, or leave the size out.

abundance: few; len: 15; d_gene: .; j_gene: TRBJ2-1; v_gene: TRBV18; CDR3aa: CASSPQDYSYNEQFF; CDR3nt: TGTGCCAGCTCGCCCCAGGACTACTCCTACAATGAGCAGTTCTTC
abundance: .; len: 17; d_gene: .; j_gene: TRBJ1-2; v_gene: TRBV12-2; CDR3aa: CASRFLDTGTANYGYTF; CDR3nt: TGTGCAAGTCGCTTTTTAGATACCGGGACGGCTAACTATGGCTACACCTTC
abundance: .; len: 14; d_gene: .; j_gene: TRBJ1-5; v_gene: TRBV27; CDR3aa: CASSRDGGNQPQHF; CDR3nt: TGTGCCAGCAGCCGGGATGGGGGCAATCAGCCCCAGCATTTT
abundance: .; len: 16; d_gene: .; j_gene: TRBJ2-2; v_gene: TRBV6-5; CDR3aa: CASSYSGGTNTGELFF; CDR3nt: TGTGCCAGCAGTTACTCGGGCGGGACGAACACCGGGGAGCTGTTTTTT
abundance: .; len: 15; d_gene: TRBD1; j_gene: TRBJ1-1; v_gene: TRBV7-9; CDR3aa: CASSSQQGSGTEAFF; CDR3nt: TGTGCCAGCAGCTCACAACAGGGGTCAGGCACTGAAGCTTTCTTT
abundance: .; len: 10; d_gene: .; j_gene: TRBJ2-3; v_gene: TRBV29-1; CDR3aa: CSVRRDTQYF; CDR3nt: TGCAGCGTCCGGCGAGATACGCAGTATTTT
abundance: .; len: 12; d_gene: .; j_gene: TRBJ2-7; v_gene: TRBV30; CDR3aa: CAWTKGTYEQYF; CDR3nt: TGTGCCTGGACCAAGGGCACCTACGAGCAGTACTTC
abundance: .; len: 14; d_gene: .; j_gene: TRBJ1-4; v_gene: TRBV2; CDR3aa: CASSSPRRSEKLFF; CDR3nt: TGTGCCAGCAGCTCCCCCCGACGGAGTGAAAAACTGTTTTTT
abundance: .; len: 16; d_gene: .; j_gene: TRBJ2-2; v_gene: TRBV30; CDR3aa: CAWSSAGQLNTGELFF; CDR3nt: TGTGCCTGGAGTTCAGCGGGACAACTGAACACCGGGGAGCTGTTTTTT
abundance: .; len: 14; d_gene: .; j_gene: TRBJ1-2; v_gene: TRBV9; CDR3aa: CASSVGQGNYGYTF; CDR3nt: TGTGCCAGCAGCGTAGGGCAGGGCAACTATGGCTACACCTTC
abundance: .; len: 14; d_gene: .; j_gene: TRBJ1-2; v_gene: TRBV29-1; CDR3aa: CSVEDEGANYGYTF; CDR3nt: TGCAGCGTTGAAGACGAGGGAGCTAACTATGGCTACACCTTC
abundance: few; len: 16; d_gene: .; j_gene: TRBJ2-7; v_gene: TRBV10-3; CDR3aa: CAISGQGRGLNYEQYF; CDR3nt: TGTGCCATCAGTGGGCAGGGTCGGGGCCTAAACTACGAGCAGTACTTC
abundance: once; len: 15; d_gene: .; j_gene: TRBJ2-7; v_gene: TRBV14; CDR3aa: CASSPDEALPYEQYF; CDR3nt: TGTGCCAGCAGTCCGGACGAGGCCCTCCCCTACGAGCAGTACTTC
abundance: .; len: 14; d_gene: TRBD1; j_gene: TRBJ2-7; v_gene: TRBV4-2; CDR3aa: CASSPDRASYEQYF; CDR3nt: TGTGCCAGCAGCCCCGACAGGGCATCCTACGAGCAGTACTTC
abundance: .; len: 14; d_gene: .; j_gene: TRBJ1-1; v_gene: TRBV11-1; CDR3aa: CASNWEGMNTEAFF; CDR3nt: TGTGCCAGCAATTGGGAGGGGATGAACACTGAAGCTTTCTTT
abundance: .; len: 13; d_gene: TRBD1; j_gene: TRBJ2-3; v_gene: TRBV27; CDR3aa: CASSSGQADTQYF; CDR3nt: TGTGCCAGCAGTTCCGGACAGGCAGATACGCAGTATTTT
abundance: few; len: 14; d_gene: .; j_gene: TRBJ1-6; v_gene: TRBV5-1; CDR3aa: CASSPGRLNSPLHF; CDR3nt: TGCGCCAGCAGCCCGGGACGACTAAATTCACCCCTCCACTTT
abundance: .; len: 14; d_gene: .; j_gene: TRBJ2-7; v_gene: TRBV11-2; CDR3aa: CASSSGTPSYEQYF; CDR3nt: TGTGCCAGCAGCTCCGGGACACCCTCCTACGAGCAGTACTTC
abundance: .; len: 14; d_gene: TRBD1; j_gene: TRBJ1-2; v_gene: TRBV7-9; CDR3aa: CASSYPGTDYGYTF; CDR3nt: TGTGCCAGCAGCTACCCCGGGACAGACTATGGCTACACCTTC
abundance: .; len: 16; d_gene: .; j_gene: TRBJ1-5; v_gene: TRBV9; CDR3aa: CASSPDPHGSNQPQHF; CDR3nt: TGTGCCAGCAGCCCAGACCCCCACGGCAGCAATCAGCCCCAGCATTTT
abundance: .; len: 16; d_gene: .; j_gene: TRBJ1-5; v_gene: TRBV2; CDR3aa: CASSGTAIYSNQPQHF; CDR3nt: TGTGCCAGCAGTGGGACAGCGATCTATAGCAATCAGCCCCAGCATTTT
abundance: once; len: 17; d_gene: TRBD2; j_gene: TRBJ2-3; v_gene: TRBV4-1; CDR3aa: CASSQDRGGLAADTQYF; CDR3nt: TGCGCCAGCAGCCAAGATCGAGGGGGACTAGCGGCCGATACGCAGTATTTT
abundance: .; len: 14; d_gene: .; j_gene: TRBJ1-5; v_gene: TRBV2; CDR3aa: CASSESSRGQPQHF; CDR3nt: TGTGCCAGCAGTGAGTCATCTCGCGGTCAGCCCCAGCATTTT
abundance: .; len: 15; d_gene: .; j_gene: TRBJ2-2; v_gene: TRBV5-1; CDR3aa: CASSSVAGHAGELFF; CDR3nt: TGCGCCAGCAGCTCGGTGGCAGGGCACGCCGGGGAGCTGTTTTTT
abundance: few; len: 17; d_gene: TRBD1; j_gene: TRBJ1-5; v_gene: TRBV4-2; CDR3aa: CASSQPGQAGRGQPQHF; CDR3nt: TGTGCCAGCAGCCAACCGGGACAGGCGGGACGGGGTCAGCCCCAGCATTTT
abundance: few; len: 12; d_gene: .; j_gene: TRBJ2-1; v_gene: TRBV30; CDR3aa: CAWRNFNNEQFF; CDR3nt: TGTGCCTGGCGGAACTTCAACAATGAGCAGTTCTTC
abundance: .; len: 14; d_gene: TRBD1; j_gene: TRBJ2-7; v_gene: TRBV7-9; CDR3aa: CASSSDRGRFEQYF; CDR3nt: TGTGCCAGCAGCTCCGACAGGGGGAGATTCGAGCAGTACTTC
abundance: .; len: 14; d_gene: .; j_gene: TRBJ2-2; v_gene: TRBV4-1; CDR3aa: CASSQDYRAGELFF; CDR3nt: TGCGCCAGCAGCCAAGATTATCGGGCCGGGGAGCTGTTTTTT
abundance: .; len: 14; d_gene: .; j_gene: TRBJ1-1; v_gene: TRBV7-8; CDR3aa: CASSPGTANTEAFF; CDR3nt: TGTGCCAGCAGCCCTGGGACGGCGAACACTGAAGCTTTCTTT
abundance: .; len: 17; d_gene: .; j_gene: TRBJ1-2; v_gene: TRBV30; CDR3aa: CAWSVPVPKTVFYGYTF; CDR3nt: TGTGCCTGGAGTGTACCAGTCCCTAAGACAGTCTTCTATGGCTACACCTTC
abundance: .; len: 16; d_gene: .; j_gene: TRBJ2-6; v_gene: TRBV15; CDR3aa: CATSRGTGSGANVLTF; CDR3nt: TGTGCCACCAGCAGGGGAACAGGGTCTGGGGCCAACGTCCTGACTTTC
abundance: few; len: 15; d_gene: TRBD1; j_gene: TRBJ1-5; v_gene: TRBV6-4; CDR3aa: CASRADRGGNQPQHF; CDR3nt: TGTGCCAGCAGGGCTGACAGGGGGGGCAATCAGCCCCAGCATTTT
abundance: .; len: 13; d_gene: .; j_gene: TRBJ2-3; v_gene: TRBV5-4; CDR3aa: CASPLENTDTQYF; CDR3nt: TGTGCCAGCCCCCTAGAAAACACAGATACGCAGTATTTT
abundance: .; len: 17; d_gene: TRBD2; j_gene: TRBJ2-1; v_gene: TRBV15; CDR3aa: CATSRDLTSGGYNEQFF; CDR3nt: TGTGCCACCAGCAGAGATCTGACTAGCGGGGGGTACAATGAGCAGTTCTTC
abundance: .; len: 15; d_gene: .; j_gene: TRBJ2-3; v_gene: TRBV6-5; CDR3aa: CASTSGAARSDTQYF; CDR3nt: TGTGCCAGCACCTCAGGGGCGGCTAGGTCAGATACGCAGTATTTT
abundance: few; len: 14; d_gene: TRBD1; j_gene: TRBJ2-7; v_gene: TRBV29-1; CDR3aa: CSVAQGASSYEQYF; CDR3nt: TGCAGCGTTGCGCAGGGGGCCAGCTCCTACGAGCAGTACTTC
abundance: .; len: 11; d_gene: .; j_gene: TRBJ2-5; v_gene: TRBV30; CDR3aa: CAWSVSGTQYF; CDR3nt: TGTGCCTGGAGCGTGTCGGGGACCCAGTACTTC
abundance: .; len: 13; d_gene: .; j_gene: TRBJ2-5; v_gene: TRBV5-1; CDR3aa: CASSLGGQETQYF; CDR3nt: TGCGCCAGCAGCTTGGGGGGCCAAGAGACCCAGTACTTC
abundance: once; len: 19; d_gene: TRBD2; j_gene: TRBJ2-5; v_gene: TRBV19; CDR3aa: CASSIGLAGGPGHQETQYF; CDR3nt: TGTGCCAGTAGTATCGGGCTAGCGGGGGGACCCGGCCACCAAGAGACCCAGTACTTC
abundance: once; len: 13; d_gene: .; j_gene: TRBJ2-7; v_gene: TRBV7-9; CDR3aa: CASSAGQPSEQYF; CDR3nt: TGTGCCAGCAGCGCCGGACAGCCCAGCGAGCAGTACTTC
abundance: .; len: 18; d_gene: TRBD2; j_gene: TRBJ2-3; v_gene: TRBV4-1; CDR3aa: CASSQTGTSGGHTDTQYF; CDR3nt: TGCGCCAGCAGCCAAACCGGGACTAGCGGGGGCCACACAGATACGCAGTATTTT
abundance: .; len: 12; d_gene: .; j_gene: TRBJ2-5; v_gene: TRBV2; CDR3aa: CASSRGEETQYF; CDR3nt: TGTGCCAGCAGTCGGGGCGAGGAGACCCAGTACTTC
abundance: .; len: 11; d_gene: .; j_gene: TRBJ2-7; v_gene: TRBV29-1; CDR3aa: CSVKTSYEQYF; CDR3nt: TGCAGCGTTAAGACCTCCTACGAGCAGTACTTC
abundance: .; len: 15; d_gene: .; j_gene: TRBJ2-1; v_gene: TRBV27; CDR3aa: CATTPRGSPYNEQFF; CDR3nt: TGTGCCACCACACCCCGGGGCAGCCCCTACAATGAGCAGTTCTTC
abundance: once; len: 11; d_gene: .; j_gene: TRBJ1-1; v_gene: TRBV20-1; CDR3aa: CSARGASEAFF; CDR3nt: TGCAGTGCTAGAGGGGCGTCTGAAGCTTTCTTT
abundance: .; len: 14; d_gene: TRBD1; j_gene: TRBJ1-2; v_gene: TRBV29-1; CDR3aa: CSTLVMTGEDGYTF; CDR3nt: TGCAGCACCTTGGTAATGACAGGGGAGGATGGCTACACCTTC
abundance: .; len: 11; d_gene: .; j_gene: TRBJ2-1; v_gene: TRBV25-1; CDR3aa: CASSERNEQFF; CDR3nt: TGTGCCAGCAGCGAGCGTAATGAGCAGTTCTTC
abundance: .; len: 15; d_gene: .; j_gene: TRBJ1-5; v_gene: TRBV10-3; CDR3aa: CAISEPSRGNQPQHF; CDR3nt: TGTGCCATCAGTGAGCCTTCCAGGGGCAATCAGCCCCAGCATTTT
abundance: .; len: 13; d_gene: .; j_gene: TRBJ2-1; v_gene: TRBV30; CDR3aa: CACSVSGANEQFF; CDR3nt: TGTGCCTGTTCGGTATCAGGGGCCAATGAGCAGTTCTTC
abundance: .; len: 18; d_gene: .; j_gene: TRBJ2-1; v_gene: TRBV2; CDR3aa: CASSEPSGIPLTYNEQFF; CDR3nt: TGTGCCAGCAGTGAACCAAGTGGGATCCCACTGACCTACAATGAGCAGTTCTTC
abundance: many; len: 13; d_gene: .; j_gene: TRBJ1-5; v_gene: TRBV29-1; CDR3aa: CSVDSGPNQPQHF; CDR3nt: TGCAGCGTTGACTCAGGACCCAATCAGCCCCAGCATTTT
abundance: .; len: 15; d_gene: TRBD2; j_gene: TRBJ2-1; v_gene: TRBV25-1; CDR3aa: CASSTSGGAYNEQFF; CDR3nt: TGTGCCAGCAGTACTAGCGGGGGGGCCTACAATGAGCAGTTCTTC
abundance: .; len: 11; d_gene: .; j_gene: TRBJ2-5; v_gene: TRBV28; CDR3aa: CASRIQETQYF; CDR3nt: TGTGCCAGCAGAATTCAAGAGACCCAGTACTTC
abundance: .; len: 13; d_gene: .; j_gene: TRBJ1-1; v_gene: TRBV29-1; CDR3aa: CSVGRAPNTEAFF; CDR3nt: TGCAGCGTTGGGAGGGCTCCGAACACTGAAGCTTTCTTT